This T cell receptor (beta chain) was profiled in a study of shared clonotypes between healthy human individuals. Study outcomes and limitations: Non-shared clonotypes had lower generation probabilities than those shared by all four donors.

A remark on this clone: Its target is not known.

Generated by immunoSEQ multiplex PCR, the TCRdb table keeps only in-frame clones and is missing some. The profile covers around 990,000 clones, with roughly 77% appearing a single time and 0.7% to 0.95% taken by the ten largest. The sample was memory CD4+ T cells from PBMCs. Subset in this sample: CD45RA-negative fraction. This TCR was recovered from a young man in good health. Some clones in this sample may be carry-over from other donors' samples.

The CDR3: CASRETGGGSYEQYF. The CDR3 nucleotides are TGTGCCAGCAGGGAGACAGGAGGAGGCTCCTACGAGCAGTACTTC. The chain couples TRBV6-1 to TRBJ2-7, with D perhaps matching TRBD1 (6 bases). The CDR3 spans 15 residues. The germline V gene encodes CDR1 MNHNS and CDR2 SASEGT. Trimming shortened V by 6 bases and J by 0 bases, and 15 bases separated the two germline ends.